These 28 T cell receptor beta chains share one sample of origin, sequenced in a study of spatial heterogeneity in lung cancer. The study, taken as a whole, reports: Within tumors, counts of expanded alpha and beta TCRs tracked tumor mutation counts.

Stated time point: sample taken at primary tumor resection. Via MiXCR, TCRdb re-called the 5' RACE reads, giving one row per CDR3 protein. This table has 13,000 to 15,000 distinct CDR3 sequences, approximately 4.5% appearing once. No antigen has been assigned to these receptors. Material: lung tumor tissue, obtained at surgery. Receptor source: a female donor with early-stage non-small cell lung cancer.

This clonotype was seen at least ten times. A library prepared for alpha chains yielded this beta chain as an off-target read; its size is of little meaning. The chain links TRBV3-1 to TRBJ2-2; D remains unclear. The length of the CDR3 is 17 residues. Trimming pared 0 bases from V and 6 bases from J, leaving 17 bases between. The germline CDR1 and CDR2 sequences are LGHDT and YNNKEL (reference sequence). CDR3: CASSQDSRKRAPGELFF. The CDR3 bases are TGTGCCAGCAGCCAAGATTCCAGAAAAAGGGCCCCCGGGGAGCTGTTTTTT. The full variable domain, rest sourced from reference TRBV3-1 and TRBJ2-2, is DTAVSQTPKYLVTQMGNDKSIKCEQNLGHDTMYWYKQDSKKFLKIMFSYNNKELIINETVPNRFSPKSPDKAHLNLHINSLELGDSAVYFCASSQDSRKRAPGELFFGEGSRLTVL.

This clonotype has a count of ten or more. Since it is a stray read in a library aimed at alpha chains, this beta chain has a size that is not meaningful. The DNA of the CDR3 is TGTGCCAGCAGCTCCGGGACAGGGGGCTGGAACTATGGCTACACCTTC. It translates to CASSSGTGGWNYGYTF. The chain joins TRBV7-9 to TRBJ1-2; 12 positions agree with TRBD1. The CDR3 contains 16 residues. V was clipped by 4 bases and J by 2 bases; unmatched bases: 5. Germline V gene sequence: CDR1 SEHNR, CDR2 FQNEAQ (reference sequence).

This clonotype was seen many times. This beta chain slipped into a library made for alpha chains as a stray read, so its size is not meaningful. DNA for the CDR3: TGTGCCAGCAGCCCGGGGGGCTCCTACAATGAGCAGTTCTTC. Its translation: CASSPGGSYNEQFF. The V gene is TRBV12-3 or TRBV12-4, the J gene TRBJ2-1; 7 bases are shared with TRBD2. The CDR3 runs to 14 residues. V lost 6 bases and J lost 0; bases outside the gene matches: 2.

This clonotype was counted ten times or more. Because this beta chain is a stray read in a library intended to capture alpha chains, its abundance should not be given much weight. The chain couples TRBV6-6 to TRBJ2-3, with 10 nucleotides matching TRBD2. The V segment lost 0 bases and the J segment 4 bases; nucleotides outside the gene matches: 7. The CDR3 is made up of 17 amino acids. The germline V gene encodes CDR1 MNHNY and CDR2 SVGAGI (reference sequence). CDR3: CASSYSYTSGDPDTQYF. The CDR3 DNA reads TGTGCCAGCAGTTACTCGTACACTAGCGGGGACCCAGATACGCAGTATTTT.

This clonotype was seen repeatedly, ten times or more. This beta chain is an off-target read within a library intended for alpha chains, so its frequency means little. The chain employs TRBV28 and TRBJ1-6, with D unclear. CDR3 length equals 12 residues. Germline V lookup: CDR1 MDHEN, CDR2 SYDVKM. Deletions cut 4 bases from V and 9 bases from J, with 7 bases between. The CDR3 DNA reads TGTGCCAGCAGTTCAGGTTCTTCACCCCTCCACTTT. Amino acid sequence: CASSSGSSPLHF.

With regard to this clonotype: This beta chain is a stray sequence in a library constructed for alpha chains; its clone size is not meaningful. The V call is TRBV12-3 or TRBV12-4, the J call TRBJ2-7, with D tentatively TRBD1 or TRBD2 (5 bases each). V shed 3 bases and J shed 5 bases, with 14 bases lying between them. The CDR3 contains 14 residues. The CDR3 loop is CASSFQGPLDEQYF. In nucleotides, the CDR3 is TGTGCCAGCAGTTTTCAGGGACCCCTGGACGAGCAGTACTTC.

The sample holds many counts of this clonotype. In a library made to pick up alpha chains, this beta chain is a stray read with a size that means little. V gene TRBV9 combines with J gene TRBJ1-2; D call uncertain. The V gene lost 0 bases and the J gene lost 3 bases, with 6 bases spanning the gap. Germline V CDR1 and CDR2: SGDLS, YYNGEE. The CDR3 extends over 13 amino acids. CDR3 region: CASSVGADYGYTF. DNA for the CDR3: TGTGCCAGCAGCGTAGGGGCAGACTATGGCTACACCTTC.

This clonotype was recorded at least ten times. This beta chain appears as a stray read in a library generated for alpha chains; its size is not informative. CDR3 in DNA: TGTGCCAGCAGCTTAGAACTAGCGGAAGAGACCCAGTACTTC. It codes for CASSLELAEETQYF. The chain recombines TRBV7-8 with TRBJ2-5, with TRBD2 identical over 8 bases. Germline CDR1 reads SGHVS; CDR2 reads FQNEAQ. The CDR3 extends over 14 amino acids. V shed 1 base and J 3 bases; nucleotides not matched to a gene: 1.

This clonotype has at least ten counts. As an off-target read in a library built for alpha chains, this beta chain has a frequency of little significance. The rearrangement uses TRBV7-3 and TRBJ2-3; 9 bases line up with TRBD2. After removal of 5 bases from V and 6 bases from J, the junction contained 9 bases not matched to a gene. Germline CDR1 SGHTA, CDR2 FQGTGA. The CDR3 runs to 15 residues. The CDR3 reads CASSPRGGDYDTQYF. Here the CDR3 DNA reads TGTGCCAGCAGCCCCCGCGGGGGGGACTACGATACGCAGTATTTT.

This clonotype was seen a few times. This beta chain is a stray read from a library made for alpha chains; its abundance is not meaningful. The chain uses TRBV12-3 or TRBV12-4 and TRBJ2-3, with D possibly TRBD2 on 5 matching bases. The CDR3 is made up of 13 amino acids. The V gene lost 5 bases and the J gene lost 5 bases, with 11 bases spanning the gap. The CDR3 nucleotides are TGTGCCAGCAGTACCCTCCGGGGAGATACGCAGTATTTT. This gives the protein CASSTLRGDTQYF.

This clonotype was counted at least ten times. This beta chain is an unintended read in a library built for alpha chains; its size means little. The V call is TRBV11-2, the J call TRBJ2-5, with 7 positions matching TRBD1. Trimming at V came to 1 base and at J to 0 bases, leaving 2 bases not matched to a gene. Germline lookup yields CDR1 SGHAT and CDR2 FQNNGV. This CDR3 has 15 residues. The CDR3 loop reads CASSLGDRDQETQYF. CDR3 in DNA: TGTGCCAGCAGCTTAGGGGACAGAGACCAAGAGACCCAGTACTTC.

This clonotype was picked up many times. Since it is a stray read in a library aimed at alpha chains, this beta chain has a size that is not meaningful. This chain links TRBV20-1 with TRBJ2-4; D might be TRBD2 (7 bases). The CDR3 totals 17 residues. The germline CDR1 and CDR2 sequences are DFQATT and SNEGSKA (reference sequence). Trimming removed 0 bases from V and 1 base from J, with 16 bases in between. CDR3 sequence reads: CSAREIPGGEAKNIQYF. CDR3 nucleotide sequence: TGCAGTGCTAGAGAGATACCGGGGGGCGAGGCCAAAAACATTCAGTACTTC.

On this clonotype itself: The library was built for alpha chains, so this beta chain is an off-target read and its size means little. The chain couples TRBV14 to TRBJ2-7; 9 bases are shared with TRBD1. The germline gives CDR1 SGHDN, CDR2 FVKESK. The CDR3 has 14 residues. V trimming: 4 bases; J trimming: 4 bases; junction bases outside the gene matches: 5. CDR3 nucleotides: TGTGCCAGCAGCCCCCGACAGGGGGAGTACGAGCAGTACTTC. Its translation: CASSPRQGEYEQYF. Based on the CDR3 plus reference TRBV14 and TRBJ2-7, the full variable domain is EAGVTQFPSHSVIEKGQTVTLRCDPISGHDNLYWYRRVMGKEIKFLLHFVKESKQDESGMPNNRFLAERTGGTYSTLKVQPAELEDSGVYFCASSPRQGEYEQYFGPGTRLTVT.

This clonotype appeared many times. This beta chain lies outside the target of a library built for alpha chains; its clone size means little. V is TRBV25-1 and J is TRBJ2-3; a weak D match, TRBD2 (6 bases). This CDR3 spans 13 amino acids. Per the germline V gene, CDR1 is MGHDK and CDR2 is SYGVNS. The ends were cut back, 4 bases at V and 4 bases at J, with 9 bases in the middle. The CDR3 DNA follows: TGTGCCAGCAGTGTTGGAGGGTCAGATACGCAGTATTTT. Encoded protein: CASSVGGSDTQYF.

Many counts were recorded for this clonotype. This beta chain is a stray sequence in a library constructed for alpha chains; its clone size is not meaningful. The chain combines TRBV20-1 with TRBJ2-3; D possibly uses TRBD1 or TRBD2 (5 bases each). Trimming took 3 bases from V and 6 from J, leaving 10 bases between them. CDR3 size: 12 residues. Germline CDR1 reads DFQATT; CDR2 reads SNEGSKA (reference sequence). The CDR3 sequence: CSASRWGDTQYF. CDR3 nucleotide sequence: TGCAGTGCTAGCCGGTGGGGGGATACGCAGTATTTT.

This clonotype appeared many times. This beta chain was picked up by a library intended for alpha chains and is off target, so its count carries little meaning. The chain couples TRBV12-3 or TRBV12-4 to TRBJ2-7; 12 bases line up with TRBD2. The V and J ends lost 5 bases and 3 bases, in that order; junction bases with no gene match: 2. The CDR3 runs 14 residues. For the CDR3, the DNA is TGTGCCAGCAGTCGGACTAGCGGGAACTACGAGCAGTACTTC. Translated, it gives CASSRTSGNYEQYF.

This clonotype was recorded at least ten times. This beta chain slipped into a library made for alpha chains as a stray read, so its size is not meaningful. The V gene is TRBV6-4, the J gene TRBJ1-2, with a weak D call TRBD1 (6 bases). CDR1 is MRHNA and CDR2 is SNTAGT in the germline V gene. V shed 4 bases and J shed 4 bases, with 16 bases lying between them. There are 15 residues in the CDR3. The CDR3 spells CASSAGHSSGYGYTF. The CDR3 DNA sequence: TGTGCCAGCAGTGCGGGACACTCATCGGGCTATGGCTACACCTTC.

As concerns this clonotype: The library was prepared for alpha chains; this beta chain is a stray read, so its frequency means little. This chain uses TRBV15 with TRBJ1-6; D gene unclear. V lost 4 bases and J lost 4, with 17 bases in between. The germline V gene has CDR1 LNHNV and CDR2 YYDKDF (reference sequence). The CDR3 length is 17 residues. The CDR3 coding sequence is TGTGCCACCAGCATGGATTCCAACCTGAGGTATAATTCACCCCTCCACTTT. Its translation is CATSMDSNLRYNSPLHF.

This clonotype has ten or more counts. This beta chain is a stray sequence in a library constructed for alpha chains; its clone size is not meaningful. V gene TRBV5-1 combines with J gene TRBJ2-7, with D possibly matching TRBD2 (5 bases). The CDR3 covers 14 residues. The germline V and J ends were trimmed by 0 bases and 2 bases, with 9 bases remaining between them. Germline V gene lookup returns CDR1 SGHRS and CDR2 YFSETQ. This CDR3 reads CASSLDGDTYEQYF. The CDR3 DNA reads TGCGCCAGCAGCTTGGACGGGGATACCTACGAGCAGTACTTC.

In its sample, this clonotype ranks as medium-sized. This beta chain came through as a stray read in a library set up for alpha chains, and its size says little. The CDR3 reads CATSGRRAKNIQYF. In DNA, the CDR3 is TGTGCCACCAGCGGCCGGAGGGCCAAAAACATTCAGTACTTC. The rearrangement uses TRBV15 and TRBJ2-4; a weak D match, TRBD2 (5 bases). This CDR3 is 14 amino acids long. Trimming took 5 bases from V and 1 from J, leaving 9 bases between them. The germline gives CDR1 LNHNV, CDR2 YYDKDF (reference sequence).

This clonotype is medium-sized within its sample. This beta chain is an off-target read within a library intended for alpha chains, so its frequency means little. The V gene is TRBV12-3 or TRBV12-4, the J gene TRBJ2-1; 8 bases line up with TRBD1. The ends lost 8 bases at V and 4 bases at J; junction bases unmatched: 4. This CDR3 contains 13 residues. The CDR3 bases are TGTGCCAGCTCGGACAGGGAGTACAATGAGCAGTTCTTC. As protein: CASSDREYNEQFF.

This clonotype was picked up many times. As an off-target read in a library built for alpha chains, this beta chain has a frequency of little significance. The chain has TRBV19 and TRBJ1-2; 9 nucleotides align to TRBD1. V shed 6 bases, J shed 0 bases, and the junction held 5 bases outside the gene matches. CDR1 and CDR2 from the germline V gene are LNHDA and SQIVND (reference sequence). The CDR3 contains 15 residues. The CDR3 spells CASRRQGDPNYGYTF. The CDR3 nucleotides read TGTGCCAGTAGGAGACAGGGGGACCCTAACTATGGCTACACCTTC.

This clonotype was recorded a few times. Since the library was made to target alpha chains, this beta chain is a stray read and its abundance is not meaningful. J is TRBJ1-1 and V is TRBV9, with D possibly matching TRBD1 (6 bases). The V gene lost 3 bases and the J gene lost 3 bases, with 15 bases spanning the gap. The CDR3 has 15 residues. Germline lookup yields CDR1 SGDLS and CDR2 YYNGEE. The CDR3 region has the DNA TGTGCCAGCAGCGCCCGGACTGGGGGGCACACTGAAGCTTTCTTT. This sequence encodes CASSARTGGHTEAFF.

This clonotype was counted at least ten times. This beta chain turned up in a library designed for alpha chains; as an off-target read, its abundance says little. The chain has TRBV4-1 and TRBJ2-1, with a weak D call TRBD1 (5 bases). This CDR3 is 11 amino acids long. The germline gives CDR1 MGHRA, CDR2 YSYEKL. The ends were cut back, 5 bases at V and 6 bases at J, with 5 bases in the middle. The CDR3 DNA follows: TGCGCCAGCAGCAGGGGCAATGAGCAGTTCTTC. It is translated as CASSRGNEQFF.

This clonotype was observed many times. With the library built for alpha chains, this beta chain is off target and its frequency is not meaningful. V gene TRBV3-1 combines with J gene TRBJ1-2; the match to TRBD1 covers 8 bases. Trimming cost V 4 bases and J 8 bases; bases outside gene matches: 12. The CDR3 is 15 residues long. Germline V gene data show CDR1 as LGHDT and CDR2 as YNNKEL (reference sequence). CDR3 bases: TGTGCCAGCAGCCCCTGGGACAGGAGCACCGTCGGCTACACCTTC. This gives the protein CASSPWDRSTVGYTF.

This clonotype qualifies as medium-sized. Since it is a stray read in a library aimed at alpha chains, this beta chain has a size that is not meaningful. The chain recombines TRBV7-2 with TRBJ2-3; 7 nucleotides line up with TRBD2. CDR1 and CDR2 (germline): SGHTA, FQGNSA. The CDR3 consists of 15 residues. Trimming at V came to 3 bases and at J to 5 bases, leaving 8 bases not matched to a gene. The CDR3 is CASSFPGGSEDTQYF. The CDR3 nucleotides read TGTGCCAGCAGCTTTCCGGGGGGATCAGAAGATACGCAGTATTTT.

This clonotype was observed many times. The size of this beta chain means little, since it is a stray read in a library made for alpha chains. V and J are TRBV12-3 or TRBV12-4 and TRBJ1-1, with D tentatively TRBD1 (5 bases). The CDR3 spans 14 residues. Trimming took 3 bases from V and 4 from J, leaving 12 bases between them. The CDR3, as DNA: TGTGCCAGCAGTTTTCGAAGGGGAGGCACTGAAGCTTTCTTT. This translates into CASSFRRGGTEAFF.

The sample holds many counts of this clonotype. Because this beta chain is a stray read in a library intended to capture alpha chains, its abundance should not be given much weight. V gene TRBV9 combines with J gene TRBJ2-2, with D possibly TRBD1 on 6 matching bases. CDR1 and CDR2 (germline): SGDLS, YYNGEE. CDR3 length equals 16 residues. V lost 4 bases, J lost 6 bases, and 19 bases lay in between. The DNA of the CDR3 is TGTGCCAGCAGCTCCCGGCCGGGACAAAGGGCCGGGGAGCTGTTTTTT. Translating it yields CASSSRPGQRAGELFF.